This TCR beta chain was recorded in a study of T cells in Graves' hyperthyroidism and ophthalmopathy. General study points: Blood also held most thyroid clonotypes expanded beyond 0.001. The model predicted ophthalmopathy a median approximately 6 months before onset.

Amplification targeted TCR beta CDR3 regions from RNA transcripts. The TCR CDR3 was amplified in a first-round RT-PCR using the HTBI primer set. TCRdb re-analysed the multiplex PCR reads in MiXCR, keeping a single row per CDR3 protein. The sample contains 560,000 or so distinct CDR3 sequences, 46% of which appear only once. Germline V gene sequence: CDR1 WSHSY, CDR2 SAAADI. Trimming left V 2 bases short and J 1 base short, with 5 bases between. The CDR3 length is 13 residues. Patients between 18 and 65 years old had hyperthyroidism, newly diagnosed and lasting under 2 months. To note about this clonotype: Its antigen is still unknown.

The sequence derives from a woman younger than 35 with Graves' hyperthyroidism. The gene calls are TRBV10-2 and TRBJ1-2; D is unresolved. Sequenced material: peripheral blood or thyroid tissue (not recorded which). CDR3 region: CASSEGYNYGYTF. The DNA of the CDR3 is TGCGCCAGCAGTGAGGGGTATAACTATGGCTACACCTTC.